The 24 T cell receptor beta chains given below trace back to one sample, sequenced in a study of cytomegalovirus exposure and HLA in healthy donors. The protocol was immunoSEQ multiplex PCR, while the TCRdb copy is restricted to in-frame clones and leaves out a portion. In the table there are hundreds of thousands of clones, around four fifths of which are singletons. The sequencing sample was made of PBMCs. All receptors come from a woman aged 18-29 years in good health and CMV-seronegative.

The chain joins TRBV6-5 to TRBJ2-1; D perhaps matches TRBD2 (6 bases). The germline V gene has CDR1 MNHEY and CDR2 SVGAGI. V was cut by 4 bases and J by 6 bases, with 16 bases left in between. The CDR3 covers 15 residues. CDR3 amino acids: CASSSPGLTSNEQFF. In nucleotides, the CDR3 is TGTGCCAGCAGTTCCCCGGGACTCACCTCCAATGAGCAGTTCTTC.

CDR3 sequence reads: CASSRDRGMNTEAFF. The CDR3 nucleotides read TGTGCCAGCAGCCGCGACAGGGGCATGAACACTGAAGCTTTCTTT. V is TRBV4-2 and J is TRBJ1-1, with 8 bases lining up with TRBD1. The CDR3 consists of 15 residues. In germline, CDR1 is LGHNA, CDR2 YNFKEQ. Losses at the gene ends were 4 bases for V and 0 bases for J; bases not matched to a gene: 4.

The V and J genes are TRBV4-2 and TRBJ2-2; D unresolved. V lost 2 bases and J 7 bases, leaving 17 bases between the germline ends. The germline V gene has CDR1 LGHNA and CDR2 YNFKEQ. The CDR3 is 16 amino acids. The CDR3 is CASSQSDARIVGELFF. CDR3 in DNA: TGTGCCAGCAGCCAAAGCGATGCTAGAATAGTCGGGGAGCTGTTTTTT.

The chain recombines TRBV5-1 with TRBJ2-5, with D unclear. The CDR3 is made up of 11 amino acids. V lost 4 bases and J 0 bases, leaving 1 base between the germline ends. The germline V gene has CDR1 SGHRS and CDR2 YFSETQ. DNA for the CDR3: TGCGCCAGCAGCAACCAAGAGACCCAGTACTTC. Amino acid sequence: CASSNQETQYF.

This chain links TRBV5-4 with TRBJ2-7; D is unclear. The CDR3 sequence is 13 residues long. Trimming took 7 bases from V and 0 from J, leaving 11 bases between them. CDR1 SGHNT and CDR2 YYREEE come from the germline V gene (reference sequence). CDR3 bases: TGTGCCAGCTCCGATAAGAACTCCTACGAGCAGTACTTC. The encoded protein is CASSDKNSYEQYF.

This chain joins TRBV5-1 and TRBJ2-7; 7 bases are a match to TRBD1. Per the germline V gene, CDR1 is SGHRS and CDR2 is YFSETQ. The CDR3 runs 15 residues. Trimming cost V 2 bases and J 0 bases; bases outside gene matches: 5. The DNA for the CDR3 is TGCGCCAGCAGCTTTTTGCCAGGGGGCTCCTACGAGCAGTACTTC. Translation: CASSFLPGGSYEQYF. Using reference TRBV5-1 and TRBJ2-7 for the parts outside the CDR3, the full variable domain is KAGVTQTPRYLIKTRGQQVTLSCSPISGHRSVSWYQQTPGQGLQFLFEYFSETQRNKGNFPGRFSGRQFSNSRSEMNVSTLELGDSALYLCASSFLPGGSYEQYFGPGTRLTVT.

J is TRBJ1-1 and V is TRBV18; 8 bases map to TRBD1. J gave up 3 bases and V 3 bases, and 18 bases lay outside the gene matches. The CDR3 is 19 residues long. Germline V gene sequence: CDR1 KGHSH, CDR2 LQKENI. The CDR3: CASSPLNSDRAAGDTEAFF. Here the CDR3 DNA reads TGTGCCAGCTCACCTCTGAATTCGGACAGGGCCGCAGGGGACACTGAAGCTTTCTTT.

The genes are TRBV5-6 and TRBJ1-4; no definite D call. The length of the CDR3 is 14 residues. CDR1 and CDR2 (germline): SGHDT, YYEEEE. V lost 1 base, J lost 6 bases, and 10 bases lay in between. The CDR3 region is CASSLWNTDEKLFF. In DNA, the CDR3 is TGTGCCAGCAGCTTGTGGAATACGGATGAAAAACTGTTTTTT.

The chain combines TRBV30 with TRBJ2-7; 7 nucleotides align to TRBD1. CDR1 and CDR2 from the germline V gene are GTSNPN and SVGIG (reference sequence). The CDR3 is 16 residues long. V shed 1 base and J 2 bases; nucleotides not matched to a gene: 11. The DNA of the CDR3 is TGTGCCTGGAGTGGGGGTCGGGACAGACTGGCCTACGAGCAGTACTTC. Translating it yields CAWSGGRDRLAYEQYF.

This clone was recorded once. The CDR3 loop is CASSWLAGGDYEQFF. CDR3 nucleotides: TGTGCCAGCAGCTGGCTAGCGGGGGGGGACTATGAGCAGTTCTTC. The rearrangement uses TRBV5-4 and TRBJ2-1; 12 bases fit TRBD2. CDR3 size: 15 residues. Per germline, CDR1 SGHNT and CDR2 YYREEE (reference sequence). Unmatched junction bases numbered 6, after V lost 3 bases and J lost 8 bases. The full variable domain, rest sourced from reference TRBV5-4 and TRBJ2-1, is ETGVTQSPTHLIKTRGQQVTLRCSSQSGHNTVSWYQQALGQGPQFIFQYYREEENGRGNFPPRFSGLQFPNYSSELNVNALELDDSALYLCASSWLAGGDYEQFFGPGTRLTVL.

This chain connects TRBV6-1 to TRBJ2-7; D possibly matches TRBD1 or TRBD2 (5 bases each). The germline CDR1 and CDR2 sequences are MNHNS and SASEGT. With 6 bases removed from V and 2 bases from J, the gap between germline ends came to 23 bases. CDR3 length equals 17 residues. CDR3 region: CASSEPPSGALPYEQYF. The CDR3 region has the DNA TGTGCCAGCAGCGAACCCCCCTCCGGGGCGCTTCCCTACGAGCAGTACTTC.

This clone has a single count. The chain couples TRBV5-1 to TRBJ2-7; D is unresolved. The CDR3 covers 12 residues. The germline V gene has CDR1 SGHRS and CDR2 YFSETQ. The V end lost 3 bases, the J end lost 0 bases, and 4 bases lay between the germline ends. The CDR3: CASSSSSYEQYF. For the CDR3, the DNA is TGCGCCAGCAGCTCTAGCTCCTACGAGCAGTACTTC. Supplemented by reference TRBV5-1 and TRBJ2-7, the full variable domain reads KAGVTQTPRYLIKTRGQQVTLSCSPISGHRSVSWYQQTPGQGLQFLFEYFSETQRNKGNFPGRFSGRQFSNSRSEMNVSTLELGDSALYLCASSSSSYEQYFGPGTRLTVT.

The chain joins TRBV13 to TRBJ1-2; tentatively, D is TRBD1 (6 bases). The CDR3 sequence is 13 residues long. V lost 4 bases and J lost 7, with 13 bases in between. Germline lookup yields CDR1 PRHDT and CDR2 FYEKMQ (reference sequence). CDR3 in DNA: TGTGCCAGCAGCTATTTGCAGGGGTCTGGCTACACCTTC. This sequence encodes CASSYLQGSGYTF.

The CDR3, as DNA: TGCGCCAGCAGCTTGGCCCGATTAGAAGACTACGAGCAGTACTTC. It specifies CASSLARLEDYEQYF. The chain joins TRBV5-1 to TRBJ2-7; D is ambiguous. The CDR3 contains 15 residues. CDR1 and CDR2 (germline): SGHRS, YFSETQ. The V end lost 0 bases, the J end lost 3 bases, and 13 bases lay between the germline ends.

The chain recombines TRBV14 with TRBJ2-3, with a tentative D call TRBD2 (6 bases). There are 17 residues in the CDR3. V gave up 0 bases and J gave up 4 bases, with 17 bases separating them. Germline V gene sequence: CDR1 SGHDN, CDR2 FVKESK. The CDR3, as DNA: TGTGCCAGCAGCCAAGATCTGTCGCGGGGCGCCCCAGATACGCAGTATTTT. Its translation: CASSQDLSRGAPDTQYF.

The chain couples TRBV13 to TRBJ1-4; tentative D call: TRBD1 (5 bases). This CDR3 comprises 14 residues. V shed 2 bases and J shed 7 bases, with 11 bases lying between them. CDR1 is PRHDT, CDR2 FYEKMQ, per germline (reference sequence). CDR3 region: CASSLQGDGEKLFF. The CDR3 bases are TGTGCCAGCAGCTTACAGGGAGATGGTGAAAAACTGTTTTTT.

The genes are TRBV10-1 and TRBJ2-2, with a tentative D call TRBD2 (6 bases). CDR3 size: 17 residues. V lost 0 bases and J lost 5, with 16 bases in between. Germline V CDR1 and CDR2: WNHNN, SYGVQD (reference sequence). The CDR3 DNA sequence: TGCGCCAGCAGTGAGTCGAGAGGGGCGACTAGGACCGGGGAGCTGTTTTTT. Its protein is CASSESRGATRTGELFF.

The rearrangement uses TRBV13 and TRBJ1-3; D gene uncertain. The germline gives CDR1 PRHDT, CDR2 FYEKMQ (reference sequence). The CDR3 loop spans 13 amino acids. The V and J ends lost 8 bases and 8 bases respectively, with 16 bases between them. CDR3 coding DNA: TGTGCCAGCGGGAAGGGCTTTGTAGACACCATATATTTT. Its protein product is CASGKGFVDTIYF. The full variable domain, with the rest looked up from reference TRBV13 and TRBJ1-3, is AAGVIQSPRHLIKEKRETATLKCYPIPRHDTVYWYQQGPGQDPQFLISFYEKMQSDKGSIPDRFSAQQFSDYHSELNMSSLELGDSALYFCASGKGFVDTIYFGEGSWLTVV.

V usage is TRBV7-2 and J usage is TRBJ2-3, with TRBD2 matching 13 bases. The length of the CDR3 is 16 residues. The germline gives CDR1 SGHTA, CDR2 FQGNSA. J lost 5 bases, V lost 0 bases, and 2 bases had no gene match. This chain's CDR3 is CASSLALAGGLDTQYF. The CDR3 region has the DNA TGTGCCAGCAGCTTAGCACTAGCGGGGGGGTTAGATACGCAGTATTTT.

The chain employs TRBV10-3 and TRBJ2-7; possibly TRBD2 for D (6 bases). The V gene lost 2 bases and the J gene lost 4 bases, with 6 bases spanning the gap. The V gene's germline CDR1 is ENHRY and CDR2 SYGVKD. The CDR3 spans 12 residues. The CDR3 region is CAISELAYEQYF. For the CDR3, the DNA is TGTGCCATCAGTGAGCTAGCGTACGAGCAGTACTTC.

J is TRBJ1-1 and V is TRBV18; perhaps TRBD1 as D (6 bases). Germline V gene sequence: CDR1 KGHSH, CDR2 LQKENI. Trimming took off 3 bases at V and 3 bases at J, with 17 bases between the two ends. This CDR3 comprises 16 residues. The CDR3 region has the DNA TGTGCCAGCTCACCCGGGGGGGGCGCGGGAGACACTGAAGCTTTCTTT. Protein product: CASSPGGGAGDTEAFF. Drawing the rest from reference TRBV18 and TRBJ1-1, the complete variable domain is NAGVMQNPRHLVRRRGQEARLRCSPMKGHSHVYWYRQLPEEGLKFMVYLQKENIIDESGMPKERFSAEFPKEGPSILRIQQVVRGDSAAYFCASSPGGGAGDTEAFFGQGTRLTVV.

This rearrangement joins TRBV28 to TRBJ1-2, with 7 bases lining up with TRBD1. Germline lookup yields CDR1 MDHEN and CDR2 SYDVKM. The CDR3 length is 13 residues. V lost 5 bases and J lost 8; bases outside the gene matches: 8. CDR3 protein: CASSLDRAQGYTF. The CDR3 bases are TGTGCCAGCAGTCTTGACAGGGCTCAGGGCTACACCTTC.

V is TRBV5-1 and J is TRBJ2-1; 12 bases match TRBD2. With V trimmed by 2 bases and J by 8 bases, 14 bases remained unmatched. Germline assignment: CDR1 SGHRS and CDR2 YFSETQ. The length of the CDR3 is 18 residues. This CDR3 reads CASSFQRLAGATGYEQFF. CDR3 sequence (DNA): TGCGCCAGCAGCTTTCAGAGACTAGCGGGAGCGACGGGCTATGAGCAGTTCTTC. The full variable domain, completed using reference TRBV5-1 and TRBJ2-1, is KAGVTQTPRYLIKTRGQQVTLSCSPISGHRSVSWYQQTPGQGLQFLFEYFSETQRNKGNFPGRFSGRQFSNSRSEMNVSTLELGDSALYLCASSFQRLAGATGYEQFFGPGTRLTVL.

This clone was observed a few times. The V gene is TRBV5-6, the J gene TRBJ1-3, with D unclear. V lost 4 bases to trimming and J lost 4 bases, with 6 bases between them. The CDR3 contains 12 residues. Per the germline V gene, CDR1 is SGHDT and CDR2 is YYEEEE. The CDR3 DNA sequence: TGTGCCAGCAGCGCTCTCGGAAACACCATATATTTT. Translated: CASSALGNTIYF.